One sample yielded the 10 T cell receptor beta chains listed below, sequenced in a study of early T cells in non-severe SARS-CoV-2 infection. TCRdb processed the 5' RACE reads anew with MiXCR; each CDR3 protein has one entry. Seen here are approximately 76,000 distinct CDR3 sequences, roughly an eighth observed once, and the top ten hold less than 3%. The sequencing input was whole blood. These TCRs come from an adult who was a healthcare worker with PCR-confirmed SARS-CoV-2 infection or an uninfected control (not recorded which).

The sample holds many counts of this clonotype. In nucleotides, the CDR3 is TGTGCCTGGAGTGTACAGGGGGCGAGCTCCTATAATTCACCCCTCCACTTT. It translates to CAWSVQGASSYNSPLHF. This chain links TRBV30 with TRBJ1-6, with TRBD1 identical over 9 bases. The length of the CDR3 is 17 residues. V gave up 0 bases and J gave up 0 bases; unmatched junction bases: 3. Germline V gene sequence: CDR1 GTSNPN, CDR2 SVGIG (reference sequence).

The gene calls are TRBV7-3 and TRBJ1-1; 7 bases line up with TRBD1. Germline values: CDR1 SGHTA, CDR2 FQGTGA. J lost 3 bases, V lost 0 bases, and 4 bases had no gene match. This CDR3 has 15 residues. CDR3 residues: CASSLTSGGYTEAFF. CDR3 sequence (DNA): TGTGCCAGCAGCTTAACGTCAGGGGGGTACACTGAAGCTTTCTTT.

In its sample, this clonotype was seen many times. The chain employs TRBV7-2 and TRBJ2-1; TRBD2 aligns across 11 bases. The V segment lost 1 base and the J segment 5 bases; nucleotides outside the gene matches: 10. The CDR3 runs 18 residues. Per the germline V gene, CDR1 is SGHTA and CDR2 is FQGNSA. The CDR3 coding sequence is TGTGCCAGCAGCTTAGAGGGGACTAGCGGAAGGTGGGACAATGAGCAGTTCTTC. It yields the protein CASSLEGTSGRWDNEQFF.

CDR3 sequence reads: CASRMTPTSNTGELFF. As DNA, the CDR3 is TGTGCCAGCAGGATGACCCCTACGTCGAACACCGGGGAGCTGTTTTTT. V and J are TRBV6-5 and TRBJ2-2; D is unresolved. CDR3 length: 16 amino acids. V was shortened by 6 bases and J by 0 bases, with 14 bases between the two germline ends. The V gene's germline CDR1 is MNHEY and CDR2 SVGAGI.

This clonotype was recorded a few times. This chain links TRBV3-1 with TRBJ1-1; D is unclear. Germline V lookup: CDR1 LGHDT, CDR2 YNNKEL (reference sequence). The CDR3 has 12 residues. Trimming removed 1 base from V and 6 bases from J, with 6 bases in between. CDR3 sequence: CASSQGKAEAFF. Here the CDR3 DNA reads TGTGCCAGCAGCCAAGGGAAGGCTGAAGCTTTCTTT. The whole variable domain, remainder taken from reference TRBV3-1 and TRBJ1-1, is DTAVSQTPKYLVTQMGNDKSIKCEQNLGHDTMYWYKQDSKKFLKIMFSYNNKELIINETVPNRFSPKSPDKAHLNLHINSLELGDSAVYFCASSQGKAEAFFGQGTRLTVV.

This clonotype was picked up many times. This rearrangement joins TRBV6-5 to TRBJ1-2; 9 bases match TRBD1. The germline V gene encodes CDR1 MNHEY and CDR2 SVGAGI. The CDR3 is made up of 14 amino acids. Trimming took 5 bases from V and 7 from J; bases not matched to a gene: 8. Written as DNA, the CDR3 is TGTGCCAGCAGTCCACCGGGACAGGGCCGTGGCTACACCTTC. Its translation: CASSPPGQGRGYTF.

This clonotype turned up a few times. This rearrangement joins TRBV6-5 to TRBJ1-5, with D unresolved. Germline V CDR1 and CDR2: MNHEY, SVGAGI. Trimming shortened V by 2 bases and J by 0 bases, and 2 bases separated the two germline ends. This CDR3 has 13 amino acids. The CDR3 spells CASSYGSNQPQHF. The CDR3 DNA follows: TGTGCCAGCAGTTACGGTAGCAATCAGCCCCAGCATTTT.

In this sample, this clonotype turned up many times. V and J are TRBV2 and TRBJ2-7; TRBD1 is a possible D gene (5 bases). This CDR3 is built from 12 residues. The ends were cut back, 5 bases at V and 2 bases at J, with 7 bases in the middle. Germline V gene sequence: CDR1 SNHLY, CDR2 FYNNEI. CDR3 DNA: TGTGCCAGCAGTCAGACAGCCTACGAGCAGTACTTC. The encoded protein is CASSQTAYEQYF.

This chain connects TRBV28 to TRBJ1-1, with 8 nucleotides matching TRBD1. V was pared by 5 bases and J by 4 bases, with 18 bases of the junction left unmatched. CDR1 and CDR2 from the germline V gene are MDHEN and SYDVKM. This CDR3 comprises 18 residues. The CDR3 nucleotides are TGTGCCAGCAGTCGATCCCCGAGACAGGGGTTACTATTCACTGAAGCTTTCTTT. It yields the protein CASSRSPRQGLLFTEAFF.

The chain combines TRBV12-3 or TRBV12-4 with TRBJ1-5; D possibly corresponds to TRBD1 (5 bases). Trimming cost V 5 bases and J 4 bases, with 12 bases left between them. This CDR3 is 14 amino acids long. CDR3 bases: TGTGCCAGCAGTAAGCTCCGGGGGAATCAGCCCCAGCATTTT. Protein: CASSKLRGNQPQHF.